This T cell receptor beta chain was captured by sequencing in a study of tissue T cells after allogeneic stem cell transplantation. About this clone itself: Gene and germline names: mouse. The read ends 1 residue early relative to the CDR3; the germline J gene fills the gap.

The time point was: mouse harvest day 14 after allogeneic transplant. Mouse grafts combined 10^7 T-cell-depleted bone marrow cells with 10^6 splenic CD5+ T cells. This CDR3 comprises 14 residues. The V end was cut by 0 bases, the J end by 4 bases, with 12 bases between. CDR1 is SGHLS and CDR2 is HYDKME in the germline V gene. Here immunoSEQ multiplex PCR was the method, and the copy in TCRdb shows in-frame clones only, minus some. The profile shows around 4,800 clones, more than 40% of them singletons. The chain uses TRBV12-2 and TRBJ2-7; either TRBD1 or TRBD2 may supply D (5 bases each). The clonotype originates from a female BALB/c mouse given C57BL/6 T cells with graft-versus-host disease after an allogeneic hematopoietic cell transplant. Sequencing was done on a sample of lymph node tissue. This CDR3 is CASSLVRDGYEQYF. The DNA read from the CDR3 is TGTGCCAGCTCTCTCGTCCGGGACGGATATGAACAGTAC.